This T cell receptor beta chain was documented in a study of tumor-infiltrating lymphocytes in primary liver carcinoma. Study details: Tumors, staged T1-T3 N0M0, spanned 4.2 to 10 cm.

V was pared by 3 bases and J by 2 bases, with 8 bases between. The CDR3 sequence is 14 residues long. Germline CDR1 is SGHTS and CDR2 is YDEGEE. Concerning this clonotype: The conserved phenylalanine or tryptophan is not found at the CDR3 terminus, so this likely reflects a read error.

Reverse transcription of approximately 500 ng total RNA with a constant-region primer produced TCR beta cDNA. The TCR beta library was amplified through three nested multiplex PCR rounds in a modified ARM-PCR procedure. TRBV1-TRBV30 forward and Cbeta reverse primers drove the first two approximately 11-cycle rounds. MiXCR was run by TCRdb on the multiplex PCR reads, yielding one entry per CDR3 protein. The sample contains 50,000 to 65,000 distinct CDR3 sequences, around 64% of which appear only once. Co-extraction yielded RNA and DNA from around 20-30 mg of unsorted bulk tissue. Sequences were obtained from liver tumor tissue from sampling region 4. As for subset: tumor region T4, right-lateral pole. The TCR originated in a man aged 40-49 years with primary liver carcinoma and hepatitis B virus infection. The chain carries TRBV5-8 and TRBJ2-2; D gene ambiguous. CDR3 region: CASSSALNTGELFL. In nucleotides, the CDR3 is TGTGCCAGCAGCTCAGCCCTTAACACCGGGGAGCTGTTTCTT.